These T cell receptor beta chains were read from a single sample in a study of technical replicates of blood from a few donors. The assay was immunoSEQ multiplex PCR, and TCRdb's table has in-frame clones only and misses some. In the table there are around 79,000 clones, 91% of which are singletons. The sequenced material came from T cells isolated from PBMCs. The source of these receptors is a human donor in good health. CDR3s include the opening cysteine and the closing phenylalanine or tryptophan. The order of the fields is D gene, V gene, J gene, CDR3 length, clone size, CDR3 protein, CDR3 DNA. A D gene is named only where the DNA matches it firmly. Not all rows give a size; the values are once, few, many and, for expanded clones, a class.

>NA|TRBV30|TRBJ1-1|13|NA
CAKTNTGNTEAFF
TGTGCCAAGACAAACACAGGGAACACTGAAGCTTTCTTT
>NA|TRBV5-6|TRBJ1-5|16|NA
CASSSRRVHSNQPQHF
TGTGCCAGCAGCTCACGCAGGGTTCATAGCAATCAGCCCCAGCATTTT
>NA|TRBV11-2|TRBJ1-5|15|NA
CASSLGGRQMGPQHF
TGTGCCAGCAGCTTAGGGGGCCGCCAAATGGGGCCCCAGCATTTT
>NA|TRBV5-1|TRBJ1-2|14|NA
CASAPGGASYGYTF
TGCGCCAGCGCCCCGGGGGGGGCTTCGTATGGCTACACCTTC
>TRBD1|TRBV29-1|TRBJ1-2|13|NA
CSGGDRDWYGYTF
TGCAGCGGGGGGGACAGGGATTGGTATGGCTACACCTTC
>TRBD1|TRBV9|TRBJ2-2|15|NA
CASSAGDREAGELFF
TGTGCCAGCAGCGCGGGGGACAGGGAGGCCGGGGAGCTGTTTTTT
>TRBD1|TRBV28|TRBJ2-7|15|NA
CASSLTGQGSYEQYF
TGTGCCAGCAGTTTAACAGGACAGGGCTCCTACGAGCAGTACTTC
>NA|TRBV6-6|TRBJ1-5|16|once
CASSYSRYNSNQPQHF
TGTGCCAGCAGTTACTCGAGGTACAATAGCAATCAGCCCCAGCATTTT
>TRBD1|TRBV7-9|TRBJ1-1|14|NA
CASSLTGRNTEAFF
TGTGCCAGCAGCCTGACAGGGAGGAACACTGAAGCTTTCTTT
>TRBD2|TRBV14|TRBJ2-7|18|NA
CASSQELAGGPLDYEQYF
TGTGCCAGCAGCCAAGAACTAGCGGGAGGGCCCTTGGACTACGAGCAGTACTTC
>TRBD1|TRBV5-1|TRBJ2-1|15|NA
CASSLGTVYYNEQFF
TGCGCCAGCAGCCTCGGGACAGTCTACTACAATGAGCAGTTCTTC
>NA|TRBV4-1|TRBJ2-2|13|NA
CASSHNSPGELFF
TGCGCCAGCAGCCACAACAGTCCCGGGGAGCTGTTTTTT
>NA|TRBV13|TRBJ2-2|15|NA
CASTSGGSNTGELFF
TGTGCCAGCACCTCAGGTGGGAGCAACACCGGGGAGCTGTTTTTT
>TRBD1|TRBV5-8|TRBJ1-6|18|NA
CASSFTPRTGEYNSPLHF
TGTGCCAGCAGCTTCACACCCCGGACAGGGGAATATAATTCACCCCTCCACTTT
>NA|TRBV11-3|TRBJ2-5|11|few
CASSLAETQYF
TGTGCCAGCAGCTTAGCGGAGACCCAGTACTTC
>NA|TRBV23-1|TRBJ1-1|17|NA
CASTSIDRRIMNTEAFF
TGCGCCAGCACCTCAATCGACAGGCGGATTATGAACACTGAAGCTTTCTTT
>NA|TRBV6-1|TRBJ1-3|14|NA
CASSEEGAGNTIYF
TGTGCCAGCAGTGAAGAGGGGGCTGGAAACACCATATATTTT
>NA|TRBV7-9|TRBJ1-1|16|NA
CASSLELLTGGTEAFF
TGTGCCAGCAGCTTGGAACTTCTGACAGGAGGCACTGAAGCTTTCTTT
>NA|TRBV2|TRBJ2-3|10|once
CASSDTGRYF
TGTGCCAGCAGTGACACAGGGCGATATTTT
>TRBD1|TRBV7-9|TRBJ1-2|13|NA
CASSQGGQLGYTF
TGTGCCAGCAGTCAGGGGGGCCAGCTCGGCTACACCTTC
>TRBD1|TRBV5-6|TRBJ2-5|14|once
CASSLGQGRETQYF
TGTGCCAGCAGCTTGGGACAGGGGCGAGAGACCCAGTACTTC
>NA|TRBV6-5|TRBJ1-1|15|NA
CASSGVVGPNTEAFF
TGTGCCAGCAGTGGCGTAGTGGGCCCTAACACTGAAGCTTTCTTT
>NA|TRBV19|TRBJ2-7|17|NA
CASSIAGGRKSSYEQYF
TGTGCCAGTAGTATAGCGGGGGGCCGAAAAAGCTCCTACGAGCAGTACTTC
>TRBD1|TRBV10-3|TRBJ2-7|16|NA
CAITADRGLYSYEQYF
TGTGCCATCACTGCCGACAGGGGCCTATACTCCTACGAGCAGTACTTC
>TRBD1|TRBV5-1|TRBJ2-3|14|NA
CASRTGTDTDTQYF
TGCGCCAGCAGGACCGGGACAGACACAGATACGCAGTATTTT
>NA|TRBV5-6|TRBJ2-7|11|once
CASSLAYEQYF
TGTGCCAGCAGCTTGGCGTACGAGCAGTACTTC
>TRBD2|TRBV6-4|TRBJ2-3|15|NA
CASSAASGGADTQYF
TGTGCCAGCAGTGCGGCTAGCGGGGGGGCTGATACGCAGTATTTT
>NA|TRBV27|TRBJ2-7|15|once
CASSLSGLSSYEQYF
TGTGCCAGCAGTTTATCGGGACTGAGCTCCTACGAGCAGTACTTC
>TRBD1|TRBV7-2|TRBJ1-1|16|NA
CASSPRDRGRVTEAFF
TGTGCCAGCAGCCCACGGGACAGGGGGCGCGTCACTGAAGCTTTCTTT
>NA|TRBV7-2|TRBJ2-7|13|NA
CASSWYKSYEQYF
TGTGCCAGCAGCTGGTACAAGTCCTACGAGCAGTACTTC
>NA|TRBV5-1|TRBJ2-2|14|NA
CASSFQSGHGELFF
TGCGCCAGCAGCTTCCAGTCCGGACACGGGGAGCTGTTTTTT
>NA|TRBV2|TRBJ1-2|14|NA
CASSVRDRTYGYTF
TGTGCCAGCAGTGTAAGAGACAGGACGTATGGCTACACCTTC
>NA|TRBV28|TRBJ2-5|14|once
CASSQLMYQETQYF
TGTGCCAGCAGTCAACTAATGTACCAAGAGACCCAGTACTTC
>TRBD2|TRBV11-2|TRBJ2-5|16|NA
CASSLDLAGERETQYF
TGTGCCAGCAGCTTAGACCTAGCGGGAGAGAGAGAGACCCAGTACTTC
>NA|TRBV5-6|TRBJ1-3|18|once
CASSLEAGPRGTGNTIYF
TGTGCCAGCAGCTTGGAGGCAGGGCCAAGGGGGACTGGAAACACCATATATTTT
>TRBD1|TRBV19|TRBJ2-7|14|NA
CASSFPGQIYEQYF
TGTGCCAGTAGCTTCCCGGGACAGATCTACGAGCAGTACTTC
>NA|TRBV27|TRBJ2-1|15|NA
CASRYRGSSYNEQFF
TGTGCCAGCAGGTACCGGGGGAGCTCCTACAATGAGCAGTTCTTC
>NA|TRBV21-1|TRBJ2-3|14|NA
CASSKDTAPVTQYF
TGTGCCAGCAGCAAAGATACAGCTCCAGTTACGCAGTATTTT
>NA|TRBV19|TRBJ1-2|13|once
CASSFGQGGSYTF
TGTGCCAGTAGTTTCGGTCAGGGCGGTAGCTACACCTTC